This TCR beta chain was sequenced during a study of blood T cell repertoires in COVID-19. Study details: The United States, Italy and Spain provided the acute and convalescent COVID-19 samples. Sample material is recorded as cDNA or gDNA derived from T cells, B-cell-depleted T cells, or PBMCs.

The V and J ends lost 3 bases and 7 bases, in that order; junction bases with no gene match: 8. CDR3 length: 15 residues. CDR1 is LGHDT, CDR2 YNNKEL, per germline (reference sequence). The assay was immunoSEQ multiplex PCR, and TCRdb's table has in-frame clones only and misses some. The sample carries some 100,000 clones, 80% recorded once. This rearrangement joins TRBV3-1 (or the pseudogene TRBV3-2) to TRBJ1-5; 8 nucleotides match TRBD1. The specimen was peripheral blood. The receptor was isolated from a woman in her 70s with acute or convalescent COVID-19. The CDR3 reads CASSQDTGGGQPQHF. For the CDR3, the DNA is TGTGCCAGCAGCCAGGATACAGGGGGGGGCCAGCCCCAGCATTTT.